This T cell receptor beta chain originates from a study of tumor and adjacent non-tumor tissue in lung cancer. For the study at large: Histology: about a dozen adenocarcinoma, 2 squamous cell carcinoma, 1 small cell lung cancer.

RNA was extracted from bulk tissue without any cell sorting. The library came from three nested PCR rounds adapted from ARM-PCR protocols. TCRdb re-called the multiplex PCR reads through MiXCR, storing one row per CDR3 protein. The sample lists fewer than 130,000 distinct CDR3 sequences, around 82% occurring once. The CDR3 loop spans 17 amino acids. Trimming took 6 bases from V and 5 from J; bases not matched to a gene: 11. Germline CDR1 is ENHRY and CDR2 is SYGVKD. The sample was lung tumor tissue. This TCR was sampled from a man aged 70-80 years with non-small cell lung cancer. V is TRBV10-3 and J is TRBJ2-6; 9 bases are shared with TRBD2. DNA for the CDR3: TGTGCCATCAGCCTGACTAGCGGAGAAACTAGGGCCAACGTCCTGACTTTC. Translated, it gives CAISLTSGETRANVLTF.